This T cell receptor (beta chain) was identified during a study of blood T cell repertoires in COVID-19. Study-level background: Sample material is recorded as cDNA or gDNA derived from T cells, B-cell-depleted T cells, or PBMCs.

In the authors' workflow: From reference gene primer amplification, estimates of nucleated cell counts were derived. This table comes from immunoSEQ multiplex PCR, and its TCRdb copy is limited to in-frame clones, with some not included. For V, J and clone size, that table is used; D and trimming come from the DNA. The sample shows around 170,000 clones, approximately 86% of them seen only once. The germline gives CDR1 MGHDK, CDR2 SYGVNS. This CDR3 is 15 amino acids long. The ends were cut back, 2 bases at V and 8 bases at J, with 13 bases in the middle. The rearrangement links TRBV25-1 to TRBJ1-6, with D maybe TRBD1 (6 bases). This receptor was obtained from a man in his fifties or sixties with active or convalescent COVID-19. Sequenced sample: peripheral blood. The CDR3 spells CASSENGRGHSPLHF. CDR3 DNA: TGTGCCAGCAGTGAAAATGGCAGGGGACATTCACCCCTCCACTTT.